The T cell receptor beta chain described here comes from a study of neurological immune-mediated disorders. This CDR3 contains 16 residues. J lost 4 bases, V lost 3 bases, and 4 bases had no gene match. CDR1 is SGHAT, CDR2 FQNNGV, per germline. Study-wide findings and caveats: CDR3 amino acid sequences of expanded clones were not shared across subjects, a result suggesting private repertoires in all groups. Clinical features showed no association with the multiple sclerosis repertoire cluster, and MRI features showed none either.

This clonotype was counted many times. No antigen is known for it. The making of cDNA relied on 5'RACE with 10-nucleotide random UMIs. TCRdb reprocessed the 5' RACE reads via MiXCR and lists one record per CDR3 protein. The top ten hold roughly 1.4% of the sample, which has more than 50,000 distinct CDR3 sequences, 3.9% seen once. This clonotype was obtained from a man aged 25-45 years with multiple sclerosis. The chain has TRBV11-2 and TRBJ2-1, with 12 bases lining up with TRBD2. Sequenced sample: PBMCs. The CDR3 protein is CASSFTGLAGYNEQFF. The CDR3, as DNA: TGTGCCAGCAGCTTTACCGGACTAGCGGGATACAATGAGCAGTTCTTC.